The entry below describes one T cell receptor beta chain. Its antigen has not been determined. It has no much larger one-base neighbor in the sample; base qualities were not kept. Counted from cysteine to phenylalanine, this CDR3 has 18 amino acids. The only DNA kept is the CDR3, 54 bases in frame from the first base. Taken from the germline V gene (reference sequence), the CDR1 and CDR2 loops are SEHNR and FQNEAQ. V and J are truncated by 1 base and 0 bases respectively, leaving an intervening sequence of 16 bases. The data derive from a study of cytomegalovirus exposure and HLA in healthy donors (dated by TCRdb to the late 2010s). For context, the study as a whole: According to an earlier analysis of 587 of the donors, about 190 million T cells yielded roughly 100 million unique TCR beta sequences and more than 250 Gb of sequence data. About 280 gigabases of sequencing data and 91 million or so unique TCR sequences made up an early release that covered 640 HLA-typed donors. Of the roughly 400 genotyped donors, over 70% fell in the genetic ancestry cluster associated with self-reported Caucasian donors. The study aimed to test whether signatures of past pathogen exposure could be identified by cataloging public T cell receptors. The T cell repertoires of about 700 subjects were profiled by immunosequencing and related to cytomegalovirus serostatus. Besides the first cohort of 550 to 750 subjects, a separate validation cohort made up of around 120 different subjects was used. The study combined high-throughput TCR immunosequencing, statistical association of individual TCRs with disease status, and machine learning to predict cytomegalovirus infection status. To study patterns of TCR occurrence, a later analysis re-analyzed previously published TCR beta repertoires from around 670 donors and added high-resolution HLA genotyping. Rather than using new phenotypic data, the later analysis identified candidate immune exposures from TCR beta sequences and from how often those sequences occurred across donors. In an earlier analysis of around 540 of the donors, high-throughput TCR beta sequencing was used to judge whether each TCR beta V gene segment behaved as functional or pseudogenic. Alongside the repertoire data, information on donor age, sex, ethnicity and CMV serostatus was compiled. Genome-wide SNP genotypes for about three fifths of the roughly 670 donors were used in a later genetic analysis, which treated that subset as a discovery cohort. Every discovery cohort repertoire had been produced on one sequencing platform. HLA typing included class I and class II loci at four-digit resolution. The number of donors typed differed by locus, with roughly 620-640 for A, B, C, DRB1 and DQB1, about 500 for DQA1, 606 for DPA1, and some 440 for DPB1. Five DR-DQ haplotypes were treated as single units for association and clustering because of strong linkage in the cohort. Among about 400 genotyped donors of the cohort, an average of about 240,000 unique TCR beta nucleotide sequences was sequenced per donor, of which about 19% were non-productive. Study-wide findings and limitations: Sequencing depth was assumed to be roughly uniform across donors in the presence/absence analyses, though that assumption may not hold. This cohort had only TCR beta chains sequenced, and the lack of alpha or paired-chain data limited which features could be detected. In a later analysis, the rate of TCR association differed among HLA loci, with DRB1 alleles having the most associated TCRs and HLA-C alleles having the fewest. V-gene and J-gene trimming of TCR beta chains was associated with a missense DCLRE1C variant in a later genetic analysis, and the association was replicated in an independent cohort. According to the authors, the approach could potentially be generalized to other disease states and immunological phenotypes. Across donors, most TCR sequences were observed very rarely, whereas some public TCRs were present in many individuals. Assigning TCR associations to individual alleles was difficult when HLA alleles, especially DR and DQ, strongly co-occurred. A later genetic analysis reported fewer N-insertions in productive TCRs among donors in an Asian-associated ancestry cluster than the roughly 700-donor mean. Immune exposure information for the cohort was limited to CMV serostatus. An earlier analysis of several hundred of the donors showed that most TCR beta V segments appeared in productive rearrangements either about 87% or about 30% of the time, which broadly matched IMGT annotations. The sequencing pipeline was judged likely to have produced a cluster of highly shared sequence variants as a technical artifact. Three of the identified cytomegalovirus-associated TCR beta chains were confirmed in vitro to be specific for cytomegalovirus antigens. Because HLA typing was unavailable for some donors at each locus, only the typed subset was used in association tests. The study listed 170 or so TCR beta chains as associated with cytomegalovirus. In a later analysis, most CMV-associated TCR beta chains were found to appear HLA-restricted, with HLA associations seemingly driven largely by CMV exposure. A further reported finding was that TCR beta sequences accurately predicted the HLA-A and HLA-B alleles for most subjects in the first cohort. In both the original and validation cohorts, the classifier was reported to diagnose cytomegalovirus status with high specificity and sensitivity. Because the 87-base-pair reads could not distinguish some IMGT-functional V segments, including TRBV6-2 and TRBV6-3, those segments were excluded. In a later analysis, some 18,000 TCR beta sequences were associated with specific HLA alleles at a false discovery rate of 0.05. Because counts were too low, about 18 rarely observed V segments, including chromosome 9 orphons, were excluded from the earlier analysis of around 590 of the donors. In a later analysis, HLA-associated TCR beta chains showed more clonal expansion and lower generation probabilities than non-associated chains that were equally common. Several of the top co-occurrence clusters appeared to be linked to parvovirus B19, influenza, CMV and Epstein-Barr virus, according to a later analysis. Linkage disequilibrium might explain the correlated functional status among segregating V segments, but an unknown experimental factor could not be excluded.

In total, roughly 670 healthy bone marrow donors made up the cohort. At the time of sampling, all cohort members were nominally healthy, though unrecorded immune exposures were likely present. The donor tested CMV seropositive and was one of the 289 seropositive cohort members. Every donor gave a peripheral blood sample, and the peripheral blood mononuclear cells from that sample were used for TCR beta sequencing. Genomic DNA was extracted from the blood cell samples with the Qiagen DNeasy Blood Extraction Kit. Receptor amplification or capture employed the immunoSEQ multiplex PCR assay. The multiplex PCR relied on a mix of 60 forward primers for TCR Vbeta segments and 13 reverse primers for TCR Jbeta segments. The CDR3 region of rearranged TCR beta genes was amplified from genomic DNA by a multiplex PCR assay. Amplified TCR beta libraries were sequenced as 87-base-pair reads on the Illumina HiSeq System. The source study handled its data this way. In a later analysis, 80 million or so unique TCR beta chains were counted across the 500 to 850 repertoires, and roughly 10 million of these chains were shared by at least two donors. Raw reads were error-corrected and collapsed into unique sequences with a nearest-neighbor algorithm that merged closely related sequences to remove PCR and sequencing errors. V, D and J gene segments were assigned by aligning CDR3 sequences to IMGT reference sequences. For a sequence to be retained, at least a six-nucleotide match to both a V gene segment and a J gene segment was required. A rearrangement was called productive if the CDR3 had no stop codons and remained in frame with V and J, and every other rearrangement was called non-productive. CDR3 was defined by IMGT convention, running from the second conserved V-encoded cysteine to the conserved J-encoded phenylalanine. In an earlier analysis of some 550 of the donors, sequences lacking an unambiguous match to a single V gene segment were excluded. In an earlier analysis of around 600 of the donors, V segments were called functional above 56.7% productive rearrangements and were called segregating when the between-donor standard deviation exceeded 5%. A statistical classification framework was built for diagnosing cytomegalovirus status from the catalog of TCR beta chain sequences. V and J gene assignment, in a later analysis, came from comparing TCR nucleotide sequences with IMGT/GENE-DB human TR gene sequences. A later analysis assigned CDR3 sequences and most-parsimonious VDJ recombination scenarios with the TCRdist pipeline. In a later analysis, each TCR beta chain was defined by its CDR3 amino acid sequence together with its V-gene family, and reads without a unique V-gene family were excluded. A later analysis removed 500 to 600 highly shared, low-generation-probability nucleotide sequences to deal with suspected cross-contamination and a sequencing artifact. For each public chain, a later analysis derived a clonal expansion index from normalized ranks of inferred template counts within each repertoire. In a later analysis, generation probabilities were computed with a VDJ recombination model fitted to out-of-frame rearrangements, and the resulting probabilities were checked against IGoR. In a later analysis, hypergeometric tests were used to score TCR-TCR, TCR-HLA and TCR-CMV co-occurrence, with a repertoire-size bias correction applied to TCR pairs. A later analysis estimated false discovery rates by permuting HLA or CMV assignments 20 times. In a later analysis, co-occurring TCRs were grouped using DBSCAN, and TCRdist sequence similarity was added for clustering within HLA-allele-positive subsets. For co-occurrence clustering, repertoires with fewer than 30,000 or more than 120,000 public chains were excluded, along with about five repertoires with anomalous nucleotide sharing. TCRdb mirrors the immuneACCESS table, restricted to in-frame sequences. Some clones are absent from its copies; in checked studies, under half trace to an unresolved V gene, and the reason for the others is unknown. V and J calls and clone size follow that table, whereas D and trimming were derived from the DNA. A total of 75,000 to 80,000 clones appear in this sample, about 75% of them only once. The ten largest clones take up roughly 5% of the sample.

The sequenced material came from PBMCs. Recombination connected TRBV7-9 to TRBJ1-3, and the D gene may be TRBD1, 6 bases matching. This receptor was identified in a man between 60 and 75 years old in good health and CMV-seropositive. In nucleotide form, the sequence is TGTGCCAGCAGCTTAGTCGGACAGTCAGTTAGCTCTGGAAACACCATATATTTT. The resulting protein is CASSLVGQSVSSGNTIYF.